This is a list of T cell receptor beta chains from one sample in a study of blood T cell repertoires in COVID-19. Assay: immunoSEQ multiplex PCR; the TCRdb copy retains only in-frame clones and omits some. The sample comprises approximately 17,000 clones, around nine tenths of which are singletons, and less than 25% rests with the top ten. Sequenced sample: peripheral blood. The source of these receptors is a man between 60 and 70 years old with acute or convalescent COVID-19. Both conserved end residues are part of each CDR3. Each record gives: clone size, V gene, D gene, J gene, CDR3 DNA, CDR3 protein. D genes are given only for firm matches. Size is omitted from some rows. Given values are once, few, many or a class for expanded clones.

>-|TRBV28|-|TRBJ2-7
TGTGCCACCGCGGGGTCGCCAGGGCTTCGCGAGCAGTACTTC
CATAGSPGLREQYF
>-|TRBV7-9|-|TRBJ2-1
TGTGCCAGCAGCATCCCAATCGGGGTGGGGAGCTCCTACAATGAGCAGTTCTTC
CASSIPIGVGSSYNEQFF
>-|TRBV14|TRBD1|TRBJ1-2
TGTGCCAGCAGCCCAATGTACCTGGGACAGGCGCCATATGGCTACACCTTC
CASSPMYLGQAPYGYTF
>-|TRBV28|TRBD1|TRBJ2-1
TGTGCCAGCAGTTCACCTTGGACAGGTACTTTATGGGGCACCTCCTACAATGAGCAGTTCTTC
CASSSPWTGTLWGTSYNEQFF
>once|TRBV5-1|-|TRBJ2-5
TGCGCCAGCAGCCCAACCATCCCCCGGATGGGCGGGGAGACCCAGTACTTC
CASSPTIPRMGGETQYF
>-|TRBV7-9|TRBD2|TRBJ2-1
TGTGCCAGCAGCCAGACTAGCGGGAGGGCCTGGGATAAGCAGTTCTTC
CASSQTSGRAWDKQFF
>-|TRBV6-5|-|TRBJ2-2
TGTGCCAGCAGTCCACGGACAGCGAACACCGGGGAGCTGTTTTTT
CASSPRTANTGELFF
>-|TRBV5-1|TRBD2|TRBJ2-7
TGCGCCAGCAGCTTTGGGGGTAGCGGGTTGTTTTCCTACGAGCAGTACTTC
CASSFGGSGLFSYEQYF
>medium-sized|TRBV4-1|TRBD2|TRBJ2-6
TGCGCCAGCAGCTTCGCGGGGGGCGATGGGGCCAACGTCCTGACTTTC
CASSFAGGDGANVLTF
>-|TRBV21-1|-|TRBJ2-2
TGTGCCAGCAGCATAACCCGGGACAGGGATTTCATGGACACCGGGGAGCTGTTTTTT
CASSITRDRDFMDTGELFF
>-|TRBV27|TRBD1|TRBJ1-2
TGTGCCAGCAGTCCACGTTATGGACAGGACTTCTTC
CASSPRYGQDFF
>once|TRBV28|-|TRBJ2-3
TGTGCCAGCAGTTACCCGACAGGCCAATACACAGATACACAGTATTTT
CASSYPTGQYTDTQYF
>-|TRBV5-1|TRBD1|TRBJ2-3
TGCGCCAGCAGTACAGGACAGGGCTTCAACACAGATACGCAGTATTTT
CASSTGQGFNTDTQYF
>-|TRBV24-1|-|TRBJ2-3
TGTGCCACCAGTGATTTTTGGGCATCTTCTAGCACAGATACGCAGTATTTT
CATSDFWASSSTDTQYF
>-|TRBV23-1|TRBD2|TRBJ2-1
TGCGCCAGCAGTCCCCGAGCGGGGGCTAAGGACAATGAGCAGTTCTTC
CASSPRAGAKDNEQFF
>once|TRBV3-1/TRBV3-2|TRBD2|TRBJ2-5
TGTGCCAGCAGCCAAAGAGACAGGAGGCGGGGGGGCCAAGAGACCCAGTACTTC
CASSQRDRRRGGQETQYF
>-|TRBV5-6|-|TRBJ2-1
TGTGCCAGCAGCCGACAATTGGCCGGGGGCAATGAGCAGTTCTTC
CASSRQLAGGNEQFF
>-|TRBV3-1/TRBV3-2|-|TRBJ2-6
TGTGCCAGCAGCTCACCAATCCGGGACATCCCCTCTGGGGCCAACGTCCTGACTTTC
CASSSPIRDIPSGANVLTF
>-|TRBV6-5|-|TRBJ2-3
TGTGCTGGGGCCAGGTCTTCCACAGATACGCAGTATTTT
CAGARSSTDTQYF
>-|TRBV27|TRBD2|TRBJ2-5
TGTGCCAGCAGTCCACTAGCGGGGGGGAGGGAGACCCAGTACTTC
CASSPLAGGRETQYF
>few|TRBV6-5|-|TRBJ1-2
TGTGCCAGCAGTTACGGGCAAGGAAGGGGCTACACCTTC
CASSYGQGRGYTF
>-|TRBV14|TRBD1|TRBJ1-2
TGTGCCAGCAGCCCGGGACAGTATAGAGGCTACACCTTC
CASSPGQYRGYTF
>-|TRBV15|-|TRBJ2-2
TGTGCCACCAGCAGAGATAACAGGCAGCTCACCGGGGAGCTGTTTTTT
CATSRDNRQLTGELFF
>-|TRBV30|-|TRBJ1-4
TGTGCCTGGAGACCTGCGACTAATGAAAAACTGTTTTTT
CAWRPATNEKLFF
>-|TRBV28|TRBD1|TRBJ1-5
TGTGCCAGCAGTTTAAGGGGGACCGGGCGGAACAGGGGGCGGCCCCAGCATTTT
CASSLRGTGRNRGRPQHF
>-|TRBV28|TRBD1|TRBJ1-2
TGTGCCAGCACCGTCGGGGCAGGGGGTACCTATGGCTACACCTTC
CASTVGAGGTYGYTF
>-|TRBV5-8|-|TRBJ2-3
TGTGCCAGCAGCTTAGGGACTTCCACAGATACGCAGTATTTT
CASSLGTSTDTQYF
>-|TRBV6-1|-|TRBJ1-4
TGTGCCAGCAGTGAAGGGACACGTGGTGAAAAACTGTTTTTT
CASSEGTRGEKLFF
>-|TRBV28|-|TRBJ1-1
TGTGCCAGCGACAGTCCAAACACTGAAGCTTTCTTT
CASDSPNTEAFF
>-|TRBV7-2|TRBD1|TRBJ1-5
TGTGCCAGCAGCTTACGAGGGGGCCAACAGCCCCAGCATTTT
CASSLRGGQQPQHF
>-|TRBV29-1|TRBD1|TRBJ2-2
TGCAGCGTTGCTGAGACAGGGGCCACCGGGGAGCTGTTTTTT
CSVAETGATGELFF
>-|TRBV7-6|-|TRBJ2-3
TGTGCCAGCACCCCAACTACTCACACCACAGATACGCAGTATTTT
CASTPTTHTTDTQYF
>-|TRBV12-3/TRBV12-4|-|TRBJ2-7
TGTGCCAGCAGCATTAGGCGGGGCTACGAGCAGTACTTC
CASSIRRGYEQYF
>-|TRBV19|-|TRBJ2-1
TGTGCCAGTAGTATAGCCCGAATCCTAACCTACAATGAGCAGTTCTTC
CASSIARILTYNEQFF
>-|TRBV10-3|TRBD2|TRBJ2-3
TGTGCCATCAGTGAAAGGGCGGGCGGGAGGAGCACAGATACGCAGTATTTT
CAISERAGGRSTDTQYF
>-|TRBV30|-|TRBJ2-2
TGTGCCTGGAGGGCTGACAGTTCGAACACCGGGGAGCTGTTTTTT
CAWRADSSNTGELFF
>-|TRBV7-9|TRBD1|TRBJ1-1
TGTGCCAGCAGCTTCAGGGGGGAAATGAACACTGAAGCTTTCTTT
CASSFRGEMNTEAFF
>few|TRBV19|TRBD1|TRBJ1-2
TGTGCCAGTAGTGGCGACAGGGCGGGCTACACCTTC
CASSGDRAGYTF
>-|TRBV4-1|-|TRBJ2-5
TGCGCCAGCAGCCAAGATAGAACTAGTCTAGAGACCCAGTACTTC
CASSQDRTSLETQYF
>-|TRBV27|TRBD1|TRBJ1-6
TGTGCCAGCAGTTCGACAGGGGATAATTCACCCCTCCACTTT
CASSSTGDNSPLHF
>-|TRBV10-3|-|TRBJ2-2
TGTGCCATCAGTGGTCTGGGGGGAGAAACGGTCGGGGAGCTGTTTTTT
CAISGLGGETVGELFF